Here is one T cell receptor (beta chain) with its context. What it binds is not known. This CDR3 is 16 amino acids long. Germline values: CDR1 LNHDA, CDR2 SQIVND (reference sequence). Germline trimming cut 2 bases from V and 3 bases from J; bases unmatched to any gene: 8. These data come from a study of OX40 agonist ivuxolimab in advanced cancers. Study-wide context: Cohort: around 79% men, mean age about 60, aged roughly 23 to 79. Study-wide points: The expanded peripheral T cells' antigen specificity was not determined.

The investigators sampled blood at baseline, at cycle 4 day 1, and at cycle 7 day 1. Produced via immunoSEQ multiplex PCR; TCRdb's table is partial and in-frame only. The sample consists of about 70,000 clones, around nine tenths of them appearing once. The sample consisted of CD4+ or CD8+ T cells sorted from blood, taken in a trial of the OX40 agonist ivuxolimab. The chain couples TRBV19 to TRBJ1-2; 8 bases align to TRBD1. The source is an adult with an advanced solid tumor such as melanoma, head and neck, liver or kidney cancer. The CDR3: CASSISQGAEDYGYTF. In DNA form, the CDR3 reads TGTGCCAGTAGTATATCCCAGGGGGCAGAGGACTATGGCTACACCTTC.